This TCR beta chain was recorded in a study of beta chain features in type 1 diabetes. General study points: Equally in patients and controls, PCR might preferentially amplify shorter templates.

This clone came up once. Its antigen is unknown. The investigators reverse transcribed all of the isolated RNA, so they sequenced expressed TCRB transcripts. The read count averaged roughly 3.5 million across naive, central memory and regulatory T cell samples. Profiling relied on immunoSEQ multiplex PCR, and the TCRdb table lists in-frame clones only, not all of them. Here the sample spans 970,000 or so clones, 15% to 20% being singletons. The CDR3 runs 14 residues. V was cut by 6 bases and J by 7 bases, with 15 bases left in between. Germline lookup yields CDR1 MNHEY and CDR2 SVGAGI. Blood was collected once per donor into heparin, averaging about 0.12 L.

The V and J genes are TRBV6-5 and TRBJ1-4, with D hard to call. What was sequenced was naive CD4+ T cells from blood. The clonotype originates from a woman aged 18-35 years in good health. The CDR3, as DNA: TGTGCCAGCAGCCGAACACGGGCATCTGAAAAACTGTTTTTT. Protein: CASSRTRASEKLFF.